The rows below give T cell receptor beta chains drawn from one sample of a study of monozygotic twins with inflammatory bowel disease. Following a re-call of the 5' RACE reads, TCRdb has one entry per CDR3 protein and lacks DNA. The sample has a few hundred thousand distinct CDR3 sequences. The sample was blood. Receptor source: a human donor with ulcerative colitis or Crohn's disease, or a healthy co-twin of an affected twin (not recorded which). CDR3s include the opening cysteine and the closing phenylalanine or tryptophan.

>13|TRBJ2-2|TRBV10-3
CATTGSHSGELFF
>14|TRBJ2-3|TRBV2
CASSELGDADTQYF
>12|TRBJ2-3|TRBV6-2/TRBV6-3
CASSDSTDTQYF
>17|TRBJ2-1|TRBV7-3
CASSLIGTSGSRDEQFF
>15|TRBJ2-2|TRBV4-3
CASSQDTSGKGELFF
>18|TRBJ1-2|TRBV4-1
CASGMFLGRQGISYGYTF
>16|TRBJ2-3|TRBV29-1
CSVDGATGASTDTQYF
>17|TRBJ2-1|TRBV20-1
CSARERTSGRAIHEQFF
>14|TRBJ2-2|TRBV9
CASSAWGGAGELFF
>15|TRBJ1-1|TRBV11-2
CASSSVGIMNTEAFF
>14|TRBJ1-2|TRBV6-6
CASTPDRINYGYTF
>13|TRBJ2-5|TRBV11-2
CASRLKGVETQYF
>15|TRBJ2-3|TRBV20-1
CSARDMWGSTDTQYF
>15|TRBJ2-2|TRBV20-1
CSAPRGGSRAGELFF
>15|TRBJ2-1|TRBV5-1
CASSVRGGGSLEQFF
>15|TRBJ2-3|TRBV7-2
CASSLESGSTDTQYF
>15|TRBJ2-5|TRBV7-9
CASSHRDRMQETQYF
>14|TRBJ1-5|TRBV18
CASSPSHSNQPQHF
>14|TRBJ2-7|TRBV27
CASSLAETRYEQYF
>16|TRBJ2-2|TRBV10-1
CASSGAGPTNGGELFF